The 19 T cell receptor beta chains given below trace back to one sample, sequenced in a study of shared clonotypes between healthy human individuals. Here immunoSEQ multiplex PCR was the method, and the copy in TCRdb shows in-frame clones only, minus some. This sample yields 2 million to 2.5 million clones, of which about 94% are seen a single time; 0.13% belongs to the top ten. Input material: naive CD4+ T cells sorted from blood. Subset denoted: CD45RA+ positively selected. The receptors were sampled from a man younger than 35 in good health.

In the case of this clone: The sample contains more than one DNA sequence encoding this CDR3. V usage is TRBV6-5 and J usage is TRBJ1-2; 8 positions match TRBD1. Germline V gene data show CDR1 as MNHEY and CDR2 as SVGAGI. The J segment lost 6 bases and the V segment lost 0 bases, leaving 3 bases of the junction unmatched. The CDR3 has 14 amino acids. CDR3 loop: CASSYSAGGDGYTF. CDR3 DNA: TGTGCCAGCAGTTACTCGGCAGGGGGCGATGGCTACACCTTC.

The chain joins TRBV19 to TRBJ2-2; D may match TRBD1 or TRBD2 (6 bases each). Germline CDR1 LNHDA, CDR2 SQIVND (reference sequence). V was shortened by 6 bases and J by 3 bases, with 20 bases between the two germline ends. The length of the CDR3 is 17 residues. This CDR3 reads CASSPGAGEVDTGELFF. The CDR3 region has the DNA TGTGCCAGTAGCCCCGGGGCAGGGGAGGTGGACACCGGGGAGCTGTTTTTT.

With regard to this clone: The junction and the germline gene differ at one end; a read error may be behind it. The chain employs TRBV7-2 and TRBJ2-7; no definite D call. Germline loops: CDR1 SGHTA, CDR2 FQGNSA. The CDR3 totals 14 residues. Here the CDR3 DNA reads TGTGCCAGCAGCGTAGCCCAGGTACCCCACGAGCAGTACTTC. Amino acids: CASSVAQVPHEQYF. The whole variable domain, remainder taken from reference TRBV7-2 and TRBJ2-7, is GAGVSQSPSNKVTEKGKDVELRCDPISGHTALYWYRQSLGQGLEFLIYFQGNSAPDKSGLPSDRFSAERTGGSVSTLTIQRTQQEDSAVYLCASSVAQVPHEQYFGPGTRLTVT.

This chain uses TRBV5-4 with TRBJ1-6, with 7 bases identical to TRBD1. Germline V gene data show CDR1 as SGHNT and CDR2 as YYREEE (reference sequence). V shed 4 bases and J 7 bases; nucleotides not matched to a gene: 14. The CDR3 is 17 amino acids. This chain's CDR3 is CASSLRAPQGLNSPLHF. CDR3 in DNA: TGTGCCAGCAGCCTCCGGGCCCCACAGGGGTTAAATTCACCCCTCCACTTT.

The chain links TRBV10-3 to TRBJ2-2; no reliable D call. V gave up 1 base and J gave up 4 bases, with 16 bases separating them. The CDR3 totals 17 residues. Germline CDR1 reads ENHRY; CDR2 reads SYGVKD. Here the CDR3 reads CAISEYVTTMGTGELFF. CDR3 sequence (DNA): TGTGCCATCAGTGAGTACGTGACAACCATGGGCACCGGGGAGCTGTTTTTT.

The chain links TRBV6-5 to TRBJ1-2, with a weak D call TRBD1 (6 bases). V was pared by 3 bases and J by 10 bases, with 15 bases between. This CDR3 has 13 residues. Germline assignment: CDR1 MNHEY and CDR2 SVGAGI. The CDR3 nucleotides read TGTGCCAGCAGTTATAACAGGGAAGTCGACTACACCTTC. The encoded protein is CASSYNREVDYTF.

The rearrangement links TRBV5-6 to TRBJ2-7; TRBD2 agrees at 7 bases. V lost 1 base and J lost 5; bases outside the gene matches: 9. This CDR3 region has 15 residues. Germline CDR1 reads SGHDT; CDR2 reads YYEEEE. The DNA of the CDR3 is TGTGCCAGCAGCTTGATTTTGGCTAGCGGAAACGAGCAGTACTTC. It translates to CASSLILASGNEQYF.

The rearrangement joins TRBV7-2 to TRBJ2-7, with TRBD2 matching 11 bases. V trimming: 4 bases; J trimming: 9 bases; junction bases outside the gene matches: 11. Germline V CDR1 and CDR2: SGHTA, FQGNSA. The CDR3 loop spans 15 amino acids. Here the CDR3 reads CASSSPRRLAGTQYF. The CDR3 DNA sequence: TGTGCCAGCAGCTCCCCACGGCGACTAGCGGGAACGCAGTACTTC.

CDR3 bases: TGTGCCAGCAGCTTGGCCTTTCGAACCGGGGAGCTGTTTTTT. Its protein product is CASSLAFRTGELFF. The V and J genes are TRBV7-2 and TRBJ2-2; D not resolved. V lost 3 bases and J 5 bases, leaving 10 bases between the germline ends. The CDR3 is 14 residues long. CDR1 and CDR2 from the germline V gene are SGHTA and FQGNSA.

The V and J genes are TRBV6-4 and TRBJ2-7; 11 bases map to TRBD2. The germline V gene encodes CDR1 MRHNA and CDR2 SNTAGT. The junction had 4 bases not matched to a gene; V was cut back by 5 bases and J by 4 bases. CDR3 length: 14 amino acids. The CDR3 bases are TGTGCCAGCAGTCCTAGCGGGGGGAATTACGAGCAGTACTTC. This gives the protein CASSPSGGNYEQYF.

The rearrangement links TRBV1 to TRBJ2-7; the tabulated D call, TRBD1, remains unverified against the DNA. TRBV1 constitutes a pseudogene. CDR3 length: 15 residues. CDR3 region: CTSPYAGLRSSEQYF. The CDR3 DNA follows: TGCACCAGCCCTTACGCAGGGTTGAGATCTTCCGAGCAGTACTTC.

This clone was counted only a few times. J is TRBJ2-2 and V is TRBV11-3; 7 nucleotides match TRBD1. After removal of 5 bases from V and 8 bases from J, the junction contained 8 bases not matched to a gene. This CDR3 contains 14 residues. Germline values: CDR1 SGHNT, CDR2 YENEEA. CDR3 nucleotides: TGTGCCAGCAGCACAAGCAGGGGGAAGGGGGAGCTGTTTTTT. It yields the protein CASSTSRGKGELFF.

This chain links TRBV10-3 with TRBJ1-2; TRBD1 aligns across 7 bases. V shed 3 bases, J shed 3 bases, and the junction held 7 bases outside the gene matches. Germline-derived CDR1 and CDR2 are ENHRY and SYGVKD. There are 15 residues in the CDR3. CDR3 in amino acids: CAISDVLQGHYGYTF. DNA for the CDR3: TGTGCCATCAGTGACGTCTTACAGGGGCACTATGGCTACACCTTC.

This chain uses TRBV7-2 with TRBJ2-3; 13 nucleotides match TRBD2. The CDR3 covers 16 residues. V dropped 5 bases and J dropped 2; count of bases not matched to a gene: 4. Germline lookup yields CDR1 SGHTA and CDR2 FQGNSA. The CDR3 here is CASSRGLAGTTDTQYF. The CDR3 bases are TGTGCCAGCAGCCGGGGACTAGCGGGAACCACAGATACGCAGTATTTT.

The chain joins TRBV9 to TRBJ2-7, with a tentative D call TRBD2 (7 bases). Germline lookup yields CDR1 SGDLS and CDR2 YYNGEE. Trimming stripped 0 bases from V and 5 bases from J, with 12 bases between. This CDR3 is built from 14 residues. CDR3 bases: TGTGCCAGCAGCGTAGGGACTAGGGGGAACGAGCAGTACTTC. Encoded protein: CASSVGTRGNEQYF.

The gene calls are TRBV11-2 and TRBJ2-7, with D perhaps matching TRBD1 (6 bases). Trimming removed 5 bases from V and 4 bases from J, with 15 bases in between. CDR1 SGHAT and CDR2 FQNNGV come from the germline V gene. CDR3 length: 14 amino acids. The CDR3 nucleotides read TGTGCCAGCAGCCCGGGGACATCCAAGTACGAGCAGTACTTC. Its protein product is CASSPGTSKYEQYF.

This rearrangement joins TRBV15 to TRBJ2-5; D is ambiguous. This CDR3 is built from 19 residues. Germline V lookup: CDR1 LNHNV, CDR2 YYDKDF (reference sequence). V gave up 0 bases and J gave up 2 bases, with 22 bases separating them. The CDR3 reads CATSRDKGPRTPSQETQYF. In DNA, the CDR3 is TGTGCCACCAGCAGAGATAAAGGACCTAGAACCCCATCTCAAGAGACCCAGTACTTC.

The chain links TRBV6-5 to TRBJ2-7; 7 nucleotides line up with TRBD1. V lost 5 bases to trimming and J lost 2 bases; unmatched junction nucleotides: 6. Germline assignment: CDR1 MNHEY and CDR2 SVGAGI. The CDR3 contains 14 residues. CDR3 DNA sequence: TGTGCCAGCAGTCCCGGGACAGCTCCCTACGAGCAGTACTTC. It translates to CASSPGTAPYEQYF.

The CDR3 DNA is TGTGCCAGCAACTCATCTCCGCGGACAGGCTCCTACGAGCAGTACTTC. Amino acid sequence: CASNSSPRTGSYEQYF. V and J are TRBV2 and TRBJ2-7; 7 positions agree with TRBD1. The CDR3 spans 16 residues. V gave up 7 bases and J gave up 0 bases; unmatched junction bases: 12. Germline V gene lookup returns CDR1 SNHLY and CDR2 FYNNEI.